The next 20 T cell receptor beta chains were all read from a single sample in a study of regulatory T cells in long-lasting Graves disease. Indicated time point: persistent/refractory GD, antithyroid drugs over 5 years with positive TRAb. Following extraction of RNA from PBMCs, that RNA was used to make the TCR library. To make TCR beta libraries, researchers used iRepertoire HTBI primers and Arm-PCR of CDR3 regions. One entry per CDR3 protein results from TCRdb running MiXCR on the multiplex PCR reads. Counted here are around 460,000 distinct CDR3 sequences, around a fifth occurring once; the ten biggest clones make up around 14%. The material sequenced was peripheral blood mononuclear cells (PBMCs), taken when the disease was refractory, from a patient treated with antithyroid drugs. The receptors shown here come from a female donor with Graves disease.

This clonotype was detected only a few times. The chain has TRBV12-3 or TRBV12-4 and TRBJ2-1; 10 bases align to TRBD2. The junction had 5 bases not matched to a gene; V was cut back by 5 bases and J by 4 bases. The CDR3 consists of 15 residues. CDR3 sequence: CASSPSAGGYNEQFF. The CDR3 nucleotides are TGTGCCAGCAGTCCCTCAGCGGGGGGGTACAATGAGCAGTTCTTC.

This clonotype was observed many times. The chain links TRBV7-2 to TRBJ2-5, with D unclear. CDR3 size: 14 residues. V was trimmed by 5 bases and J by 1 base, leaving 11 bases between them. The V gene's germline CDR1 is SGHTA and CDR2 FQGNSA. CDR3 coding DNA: TGTGCCAGCAGCCTAGGGCGTCCCCAAGAGACCCAGTACTTC. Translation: CASSLGRPQETQYF.

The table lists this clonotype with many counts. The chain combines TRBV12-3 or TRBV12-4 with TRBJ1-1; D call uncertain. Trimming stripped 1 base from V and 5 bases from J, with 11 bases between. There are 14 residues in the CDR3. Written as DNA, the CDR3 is TGTGCCAGCAGTTTAGTGAACGAGGATACTGAAGCTTTCTTT. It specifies CASSLVNEDTEAFF.

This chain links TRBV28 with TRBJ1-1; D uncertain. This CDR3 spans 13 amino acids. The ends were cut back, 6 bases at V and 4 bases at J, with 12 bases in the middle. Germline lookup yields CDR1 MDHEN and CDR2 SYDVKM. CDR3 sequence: CASSIRRSTEAFF. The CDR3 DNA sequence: TGTGCCAGCAGCATAAGGCGGAGCACTGAAGCTTTCTTT.

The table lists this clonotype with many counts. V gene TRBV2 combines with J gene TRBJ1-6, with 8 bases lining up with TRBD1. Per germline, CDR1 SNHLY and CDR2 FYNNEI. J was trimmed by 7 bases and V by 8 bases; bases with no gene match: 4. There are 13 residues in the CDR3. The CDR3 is CASARTGNSPLHF. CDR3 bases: TGTGCCAGCGCCAGGACAGGGAATTCACCCCTCCACTTT.

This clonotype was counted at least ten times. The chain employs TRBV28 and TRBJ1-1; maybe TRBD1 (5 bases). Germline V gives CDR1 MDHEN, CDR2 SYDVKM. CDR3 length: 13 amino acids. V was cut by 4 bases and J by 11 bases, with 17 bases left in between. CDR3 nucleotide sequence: TGTGCCAGCAGTTCTCCAGGACGGGGGGTTGCTTTCTTT. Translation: CASSSPGRGVAFF.

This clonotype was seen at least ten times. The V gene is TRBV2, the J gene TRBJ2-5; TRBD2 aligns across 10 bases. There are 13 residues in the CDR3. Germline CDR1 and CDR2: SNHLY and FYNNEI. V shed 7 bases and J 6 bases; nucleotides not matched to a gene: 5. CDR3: CASTALAGKTQYF. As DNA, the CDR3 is TGTGCCAGCACAGCACTAGCGGGGAAGACCCAGTACTTC.

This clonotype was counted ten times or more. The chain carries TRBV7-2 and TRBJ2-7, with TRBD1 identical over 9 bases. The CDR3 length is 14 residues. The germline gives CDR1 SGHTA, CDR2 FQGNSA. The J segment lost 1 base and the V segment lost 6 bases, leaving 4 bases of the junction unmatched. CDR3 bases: TGTGCCAGCAGTTCCGGGACAGGGTCCTACGAGCAGTACTTC. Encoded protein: CASSSGTGSYEQYF.

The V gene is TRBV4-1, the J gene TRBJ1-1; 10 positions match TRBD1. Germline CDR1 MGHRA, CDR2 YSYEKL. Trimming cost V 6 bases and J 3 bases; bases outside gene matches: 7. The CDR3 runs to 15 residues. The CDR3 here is CASRGRQGADTEAFF. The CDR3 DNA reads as TGCGCCAGCAGGGGAAGACAGGGGGCGGACACTGAAGCTTTCTTT.

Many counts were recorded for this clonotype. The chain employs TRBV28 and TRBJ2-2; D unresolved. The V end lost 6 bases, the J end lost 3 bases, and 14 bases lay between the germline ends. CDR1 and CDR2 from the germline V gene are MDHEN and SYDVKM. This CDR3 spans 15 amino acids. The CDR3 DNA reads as TGTGCCAGCAGGGCCTACACTACCGACACCGGGGAGCTGTTTTTT. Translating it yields CASRAYTTDTGELFF. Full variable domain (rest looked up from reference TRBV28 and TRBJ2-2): DVKVTQSSRYLVKRTGEKVFLECVQDMDHENMFWYRQDPGLGLRLIYFSYDVKMKEKGDIPEGYSVSREKKERFSLILESASTNQTSMYLCASRAYTTDTGELFFGEGSRLTVL.

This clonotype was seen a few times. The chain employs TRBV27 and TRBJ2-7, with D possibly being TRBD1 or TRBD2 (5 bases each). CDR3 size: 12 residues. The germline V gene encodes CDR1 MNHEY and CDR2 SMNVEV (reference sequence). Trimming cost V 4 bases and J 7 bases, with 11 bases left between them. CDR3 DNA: TGTGCCAGCAGTTCCGGGACCCGTGAGCAGTACTTC. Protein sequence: CASSSGTREQYF.

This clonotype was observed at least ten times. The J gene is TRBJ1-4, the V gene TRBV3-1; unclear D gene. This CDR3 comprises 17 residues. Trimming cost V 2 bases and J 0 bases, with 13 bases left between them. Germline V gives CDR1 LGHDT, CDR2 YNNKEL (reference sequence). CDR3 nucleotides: TGTGCCAGCAGCCAACTTCCCCTGGGAGCAACTAATGAAAAACTGTTTTTT. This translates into CASSQLPLGATNEKLFF.

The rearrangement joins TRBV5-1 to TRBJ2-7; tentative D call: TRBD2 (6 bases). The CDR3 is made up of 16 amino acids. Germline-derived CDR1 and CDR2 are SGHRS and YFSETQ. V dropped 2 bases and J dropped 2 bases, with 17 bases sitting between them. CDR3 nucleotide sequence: TGCGCCAGCAGCTTAACTACTGGAGGAGGGGCCTACGAGCAGTACTTC. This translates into CASSLTTGGGAYEQYF.

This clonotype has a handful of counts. CDR3 bases: TGTGCCAGTAGTTTCGGGCTAGCGGGAGAGCTCGAGCAGTACTTC. This translates into CASSFGLAGELEQYF. The genes are TRBV19 and TRBJ2-7, with TRBD2 matching over 10 bases. The CDR3 length is 15 residues. CDR1 LNHDA and CDR2 SQIVND come from the germline V gene (reference sequence). J was trimmed by 6 bases and V by 5 bases; bases with no gene match: 10.

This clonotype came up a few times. DNA of the CDR3: TGTGCCATCAGCGACAGCCCGTACACTGAAGCTTTCTTT. Translated, it gives CAISDSPYTEAFF. The rearrangement uses TRBV10-3 and TRBJ1-1; D is perhaps TRBD1 (5 bases). The germline V gene encodes CDR1 ENHRY and CDR2 SYGVKD. The ends were cut back, 6 bases at V and 3 bases at J, with 11 bases in the middle. This CDR3 has 13 amino acids.

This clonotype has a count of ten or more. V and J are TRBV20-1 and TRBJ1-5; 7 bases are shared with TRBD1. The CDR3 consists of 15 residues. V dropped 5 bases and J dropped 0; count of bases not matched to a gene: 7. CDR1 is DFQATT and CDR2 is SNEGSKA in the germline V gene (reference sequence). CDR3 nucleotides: TGCAGTGCTGGTGAACAGGGGTATAGCAATCAGCCCCAGCATTTT. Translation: CSAGEQGYSNQPQHF.

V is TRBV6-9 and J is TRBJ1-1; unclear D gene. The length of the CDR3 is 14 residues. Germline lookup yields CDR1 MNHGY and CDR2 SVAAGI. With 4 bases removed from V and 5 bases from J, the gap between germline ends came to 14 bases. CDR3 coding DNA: TGTGCCAGCAGTTTTGGGTGGGTGAGGACTGAAGCTTTCTTT. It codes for CASSFGWVRTEAFF.

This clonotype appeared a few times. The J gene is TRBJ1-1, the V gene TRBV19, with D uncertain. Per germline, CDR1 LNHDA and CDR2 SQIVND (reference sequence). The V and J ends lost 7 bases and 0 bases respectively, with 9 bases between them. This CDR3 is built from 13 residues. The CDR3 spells CASTSILNTEAFF. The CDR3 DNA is TGTGCCAGTACGAGCATCTTGAACACTGAAGCTTTCTTT.

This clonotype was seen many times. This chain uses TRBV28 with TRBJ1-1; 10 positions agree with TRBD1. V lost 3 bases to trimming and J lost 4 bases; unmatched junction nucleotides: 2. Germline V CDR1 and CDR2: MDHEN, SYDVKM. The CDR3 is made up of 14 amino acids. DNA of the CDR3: TGTGCCAGCAGTTTGACAGGGGGCGGCACTGAAGCTTTCTTT. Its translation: CASSLTGGGTEAFF.

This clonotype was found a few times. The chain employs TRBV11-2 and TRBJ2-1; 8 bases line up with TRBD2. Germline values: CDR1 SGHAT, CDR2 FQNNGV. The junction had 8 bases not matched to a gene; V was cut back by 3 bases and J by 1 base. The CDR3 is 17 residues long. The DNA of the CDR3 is TGTGCCAGCAGCTTGGCTGGCGGGGGGCCATCCTACAATGAGCAGTTCTTC. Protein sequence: CASSLAGGGPSYNEQFF.